Listed below are T cell receptor beta chains from one sample, sequenced in a study of cytomegalovirus exposure and HLA in healthy donors. The data were produced by immunoSEQ multiplex PCR, yet TCRdb's version contains in-frame clones alone and is incomplete. Among around 200,000 clones, roughly four fifths were seen once, and the ten largest hold around 1.6%. Sequenced input: PBMCs. These receptors all come from a man between 50 and 59 years old in good health and CMV-seronegative. The CDR3 runs from the conserved cysteine through the conserved F or W. The D gene is left open where the match is weak. Clone size appears in some rows only: once, few, many, or a class for an expanded clone.

D: -
V: TRBV2
J: TRBJ2-3
size: -
DNA: TGTGCCAGCAATCCGAGGGATACGCAGTATTTT
CDR3: CASNPRDTQYF

D: -
V: TRBV11-2
J: TRBJ1-2
size: -
DNA: TGTGCCAGCAGCTTAAAACCCTCTAAGAACGGCTACACCTTC
CDR3: CASSLKPSKNGYTF

D: -
V: TRBV30
J: TRBJ2-2
size: -
DNA: TGTGCCTGGAGTGTGGCCCTGAACACCGGGGAGCTGTTTTTT
CDR3: CAWSVALNTGELFF

D: TRBD2
V: TRBV6-4
J: TRBJ2-1
size: -
DNA: TGTGCCAGCAGTGACTATGGGGGGGTTGGCAATGAGCAGTTCTTC
CDR3: CASSDYGGVGNEQFF

D: TRBD1
V: TRBV30
J: TRBJ1-1
size: -
DNA: TGTGCCTGGACCTTGTTATGGGGGACAGGGAGAATTCCTGAAGCTTTCTTT
CDR3: CAWTLLWGTGRIPEAFF

D: -
V: TRBV4-2
J: TRBJ2-7
size: -
DNA: TGTGCCAGCAGCCAAGGAGGTTACGAGCAGTACTTC
CDR3: CASSQGGYEQYF

D: TRBD1
V: TRBV7-2
J: TRBJ2-7
size: -
DNA: TGTGCCAGCAGCTTGATTCGGGACAGTGCCTACGAGCAGTACTTC
CDR3: CASSLIRDSAYEQYF

D: TRBD1
V: TRBV19
J: TRBJ1-1
size: -
DNA: TGTGCCAGTAGTACGAAGGACAGGGGATGGGCTTTCTTT
CDR3: CASSTKDRGWAFF

D: -
V: TRBV6-4
J: TRBJ2-1
size: few
DNA: TGTGCCAGCAGTAACAGGGAGTACAATGAGCAGTTCTTC
CDR3: CASSNREYNEQFF

D: -
V: TRBV28
J: TRBJ1-2
size: once
DNA: TGTGCCAGCAGTCCCATCGGACAGAAGCACTATGGCTACACCTTC
CDR3: CASSPIGQKHYGYTF

D: -
V: TRBV7-8
J: TRBJ1-5
size: -
DNA: TGTGCCAGCAGCTTAGCACAACCAGGGAAGCCCCAGCATTTT
CDR3: CASSLAQPGKPQHF

D: -
V: TRBV27
J: TRBJ2-1
size: -
DNA: TGTGCCAGCAGTCCAAGTATGGGGCGGAATGAGCAGTTCTTC
CDR3: CASSPSMGRNEQFF

D: -
V: TRBV7-9
J: TRBJ1-2
size: few
DNA: TGTGCCAGCAGCTCGCTTTTCAGGGTCCGAGGCTACACCTTC
CDR3: CASSSLFRVRGYTF

D: TRBD1
V: TRBV5-5
J: TRBJ2-1
size: -
DNA: TGTGCCAGCAGCTTCTCAACGTCGGGACAGTACAATGAGCAGTTCTTC
CDR3: CASSFSTSGQYNEQFF

D: TRBD2
V: TRBV29-1
J: TRBJ2-2
size: -
DNA: TGCAGCGTTGAAAGGGGCCTAGCGGGAGGTACCGGGGAGCTGTTTTTT
CDR3: CSVERGLAGGTGELFF

D: TRBD2
V: TRBV2
J: TRBJ2-7
size: -
DNA: TGTGCCAGCAGTGAAGTAACCGGACTAGCGGGAGACGAGCAGTACTTC
CDR3: CASSEVTGLAGDEQYF

D: TRBD2
V: TRBV7-6
J: TRBJ2-1
size: -
DNA: TGTGCCAGCAGCTTATTAGCGGGAGGAACAGGGAATGAGCAGTTCTTC
CDR3: CASSLLAGGTGNEQFF

D: TRBD1
V: TRBV28
J: TRBJ2-7
size: -
DNA: TGTGCCAGCAGTGGACTCGGGACAGGTTCCTACGAGCAGTACTTC
CDR3: CASSGLGTGSYEQYF

D: -
V: TRBV2
J: TRBJ1-1
size: -
DNA: TGTGCCAGCAGTGCACAGTCCGTATACACTGAAGCTTTCTTT
CDR3: CASSAQSVYTEAFF

D: TRBD1
V: TRBV7-7
J: TRBJ2-2
size: -
DNA: TGTGCTAGCAGCTCGGACAGGGCCTCCGGGGAGCTGTTTTTT
CDR3: CASSSDRASGELFF

D: -
V: TRBV6-6
J: TRBJ1-1
size: -
DNA: TGTGCCAGCAGTTACTTTCCAGGGAACACTGAAGCTTTCTTT
CDR3: CASSYFPGNTEAFF

D: TRBD1
V: TRBV2
J: TRBJ1-5
size: -
DNA: TGTGCCAGCAAAATTGGGACAGTTTCCAATCAGCCCCAGCATTTT
CDR3: CASKIGTVSNQPQHF

D: TRBD2
V: TRBV28
J: TRBJ2-1
size: -
DNA: TGTGCCAGCAGTCCCCCCGGGGAGCGGGAGGGGAATGAGCAGTTCTTC
CDR3: CASSPPGEREGNEQFF

D: TRBD2
V: TRBV6-1
J: TRBJ2-7
size: -
DNA: TGTGCCAGTCAGGGCGGGGGGAACCCCTACGAGCAGTACTTC
CDR3: CASQGGGNPYEQYF

D: -
V: TRBV6-5
J: TRBJ2-3
size: -
DNA: TGTGCCAGCAGTCTCTGGACAGGCACAGATACGCAGTATTTT
CDR3: CASSLWTGTDTQYF

D: TRBD2
V: TRBV4-3
J: TRBJ2-1
size: -
DNA: TGCGCCAGCAGCCAAGCACTAGCGGGGAGTTTGAGCTCCTACAATGAGCAGTTCTTC
CDR3: CASSQALAGSLSSYNEQFF

D: TRBD2
V: TRBV18
J: TRBJ2-1
size: -
DNA: TGTGCCAGCAGCACGGGGACTAGAAGCAATGAGCAGTTCTTC
CDR3: CASSTGTRSNEQFF

D: -
V: TRBV5-1
J: TRBJ2-7
size: -
DNA: TGCGCCAGCAGCCCGGGGGACAGTTCCTACGAGCAGTACTTC
CDR3: CASSPGDSSYEQYF

D: TRBD2
V: TRBV19
J: TRBJ2-7
size: once
DNA: TGTGCCAGTACCCCTCGGCGGGAGGCCACCTACGAGCAGTACTTC
CDR3: CASTPRREATYEQYF

D: TRBD1
V: TRBV10-3
J: TRBJ2-3
size: -
DNA: TGTGCCATCAGCGGACAGGGGGCCTCAGATACGCAGTATTTT
CDR3: CAISGQGASDTQYF

D: TRBD1
V: TRBV7-8
J: TRBJ2-5
size: -
DNA: TGTGCCAGCAGCAGACAGCAGGGGGCGCGGGAGACCCAGTACTTC
CDR3: CASSRQQGARETQYF

D: -
V: TRBV6-5
J: TRBJ2-5
size: -
DNA: TGTGCCAGCAGTTACGACCGGGGGACCCAAGAGGCCCAGTACTTC
CDR3: CASSYDRGTQEAQYF

D: TRBD1
V: TRBV7-8
J: TRBJ2-7
size: -
DNA: TGTGCCAGCAGCTGGGACAGGGCGGACTACGAGCAGTACTTC
CDR3: CASSWDRADYEQYF

D: TRBD2
V: TRBV28
J: TRBJ2-7
size: -
DNA: TGTGCCAGCAGTCCCGGGACTAGGGAGGGTTACGAGCAGTACTTC
CDR3: CASSPGTREGYEQYF

D: -
V: TRBV7-2
J: TRBJ1-2
size: once
DNA: TGTGCCAGCAGCTCGAGCCAGCAGGGGACGGGGTTATATGGCTACACCTTC
CDR3: CASSSSQQGTGLYGYTF

D: -
V: TRBV6-5
J: TRBJ1-1
size: few
DNA: TGTGCCAGCAGCCAATCCAGGGGAAACACTGAAGCTTTCTTT
CDR3: CASSQSRGNTEAFF

D: TRBD2
V: TRBV4-1
J: TRBJ2-1
size: -
DNA: TGCGCCAGCAGCCTTGGACTAGCGGGGGGGCCCACCTACAATGAGCAGTTCTTC
CDR3: CASSLGLAGGPTYNEQFF

D: TRBD1
V: TRBV28
J: TRBJ1-2
size: once
DNA: TGTGCCATTGTTACGGGACAGGGGGTTAGTGGCTACACCTTC
CDR3: CAIVTGQGVSGYTF

D: TRBD1
V: TRBV18
J: TRBJ1-6
size: -
DNA: TGTGCCAGCTCGAGAACAGGGGGTGATTCACCCCTCCACTTT
CDR3: CASSRTGGDSPLHF

D: TRBD1
V: TRBV5-1
J: TRBJ2-1
size: -
DNA: TGCGCCAGCAGCTTGGACGGGACAGGGAAATTGGATGAGCAGTTCTTC
CDR3: CASSLDGTGKLDEQFF

D: TRBD2
V: TRBV7-8
J: TRBJ2-3
size: -
DNA: TGTGCCAGCAGGGCAGCGCTAGCGGGAGGGTTTGATACGCAGTATTTT
CDR3: CASRAALAGGFDTQYF

D: -
V: TRBV7-9
J: TRBJ2-7
size: few
DNA: TGTTCCAGCAGTCTCCCTCGTTCACCAGGGACTTCTCTCTACGAGCAGTGCTTC
CDR3: CSSSLPRSPGTSLYEQCF

D: -
V: TRBV19
J: TRBJ2-2
size: -
DNA: TGTGCCAGTAGTATACTTGGTAGCGGTAACACCGGGGAGCTGTTTTTT
CDR3: CASSILGSGNTGELFF

D: -
V: TRBV5-1
J: TRBJ1-3
size: -
DNA: TGCGCCAGCAGCTTCGGCTCTGGAAACACCATATATTTT
CDR3: CASSFGSGNTIYF

D: -
V: TRBV28
J: TRBJ2-7
size: -
DNA: TGTGCCAGCAGTTTTTCAGGGGTTTTGCACGAGCAGTACTTC
CDR3: CASSFSGVLHEQYF